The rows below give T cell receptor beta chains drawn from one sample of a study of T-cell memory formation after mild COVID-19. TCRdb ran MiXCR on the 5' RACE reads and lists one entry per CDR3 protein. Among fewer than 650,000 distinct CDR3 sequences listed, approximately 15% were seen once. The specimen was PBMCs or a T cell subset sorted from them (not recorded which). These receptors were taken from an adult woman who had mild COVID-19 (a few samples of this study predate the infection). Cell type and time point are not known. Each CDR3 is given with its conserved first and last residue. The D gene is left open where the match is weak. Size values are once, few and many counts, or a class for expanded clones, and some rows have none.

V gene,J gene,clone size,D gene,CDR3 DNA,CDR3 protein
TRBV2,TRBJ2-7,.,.,TGTGCCAGCAGTGGACCAGCGGCTAAGGAGCAGTACTTC,CASSGPAAKEQYF
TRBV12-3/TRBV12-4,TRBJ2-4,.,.,TGTGCCAGCAGTCAAACCCCCCCAGGGGTGGCCAAAAACATTCAGTACTTC,CASSQTPPGVAKNIQYF
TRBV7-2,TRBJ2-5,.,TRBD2,TGTGCCAGCAGTTTATCGTCCGGGGGGGGAGAGACCCAGTACTTC,CASSLSSGGGETQYF
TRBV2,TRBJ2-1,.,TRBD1,TGTGCCAGCGCTGGACAGGCTGAAACTCTCTCCTACAATGAGCAGTTCTTC,CASAGQAETLSYNEQFF
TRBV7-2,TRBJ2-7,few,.,TGTGCCAGCAGCCCCGGATTTGTGCAGTACTTC,CASSPGFVQYF
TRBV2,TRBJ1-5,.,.,TGTGCCAGCAGTGAACGAGGTAATGATCAGCCCCAGCATTTT,CASSERGNDQPQHF
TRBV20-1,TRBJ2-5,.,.,TGCAGTGCTAGCCCCCGGGGCAGTCGCCAAGAGACCCAGTACTTC,CSASPRGSRQETQYF
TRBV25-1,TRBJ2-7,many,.,TGTGCCAGCAGTCGGGCGGGGGCCCCGGCGCAGTACTTC,CASSRAGAPAQYF
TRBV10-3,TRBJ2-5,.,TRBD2,TGTGCCATCAGTGAGGAAAAGGGACTAGCGGGGGAAGAGACCCAGTACTTC,CAISEEKGLAGEETQYF
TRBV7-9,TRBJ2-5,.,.,TGTGCCAGCAGCGACGACAGATACCAAGAGACCCAGTACTTC,CASSDDRYQETQYF
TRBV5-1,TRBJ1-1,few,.,TGCGCCAGCAGCTTGGCGGATGCCGTCACATACATGAACACTGAAGCTTTCTTT,CASSLADAVTYMNTEAFF
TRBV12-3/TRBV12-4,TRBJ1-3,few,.,TGTGCCAGCAGTTTAAGGGGAGCCGGAAACACCATATATTTT,CASSLRGAGNTIYF
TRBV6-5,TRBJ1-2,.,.,TGTGCCAGCAGCCTACGGACGGCTCGCCGGGGCTACACCTTC,CASSLRTARRGYTF
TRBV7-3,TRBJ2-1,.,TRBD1,TGTGCCAGCAGCTTAATCCTGCAGGGGGCGAATGAGCAGTTCTTC,CASSLILQGANEQFF
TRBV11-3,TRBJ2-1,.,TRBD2,TGTGCCAGCAGCTTACTAGCGGGGCTGAACAGGTACAATGAGCAGTTCTTC,CASSLLAGLNRYNEQFF
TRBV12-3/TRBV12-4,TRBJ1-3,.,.,TGTGCCAGCAGTTTTTCAGGGGTTCCTGGAAACACCATATATTTT,CASSFSGVPGNTIYF
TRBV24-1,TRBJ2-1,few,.,TGTGCCACCATCGGGGACTCAGGTGAGCAGTTCTTC,CATIGDSGEQFF
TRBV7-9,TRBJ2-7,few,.,TGTGCCAGCAGCCTAACGGACTCCGACGAGCAGTACTTC,CASSLTDSDEQYF
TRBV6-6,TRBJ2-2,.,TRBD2,TGTGCCAGCGGCGCTAGCGGCACCGGGGAGCTGTTTTTT,CASGASGTGELFF
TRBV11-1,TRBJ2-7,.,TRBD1,TGTGCCAGCAGCTCCTGGGACAGGGGGACCTACGAGCAGTACTTC,CASSSWDRGTYEQYF
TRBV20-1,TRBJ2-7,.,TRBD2,TGCAGTGCTCCCGTGGTAGGGCGGGGGTTTGAGCAGTACTTC,CSAPVVGRGFEQYF
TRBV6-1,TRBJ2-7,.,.,TGTGCCAGCAGTGAAGCTCCAGGGAACGAGCAGTACTTC,CASSEAPGNEQYF
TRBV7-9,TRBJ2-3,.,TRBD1,TGTGCCAGCAGCCCGCGGACAGGCGACACAGATACGCAGTATTTT,CASSPRTGDTDTQYF
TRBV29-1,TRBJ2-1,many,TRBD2,TGCAGCGTGCGAAGGACTAGCGGGGGGGCAAATGAGCAGTTCTTC,CSVRRTSGGANEQFF
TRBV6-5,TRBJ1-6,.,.,TGTGCCAGCAGGCCGGGACCCAGGGGTTCACCCCTCCACTTT,CASRPGPRGSPLHF
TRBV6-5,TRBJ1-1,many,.,TGTGCCAGCAGCCCCGGAGGGCGAAACACTGAAGCTTTCTTT,CASSPGGRNTEAFF
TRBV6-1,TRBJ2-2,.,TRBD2,TGTGCCAGCAGTGAGGGACTAGCGGCGAACACCGGGGAGCTGTTTTTT,CASSEGLAANTGELFF
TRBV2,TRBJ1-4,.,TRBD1,TGTGCCAGCAGTGAACTCCGGGACAGGGGGAAAGGCCGACTGTTTTTT,CASSELRDRGKGRLFF
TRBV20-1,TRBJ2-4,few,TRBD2,TGCAGTGCTAGAGCCCGGGGGGGCCAAAACATTCAGTACTTC,CSARARGGQNIQYF
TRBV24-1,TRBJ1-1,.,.,TGTGCCACCAGTAAGGGGCGCGACACTGAAGCTTTCTTT,CATSKGRDTEAFF
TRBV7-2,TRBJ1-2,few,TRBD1,TGTGCCAGCAGCTTAGCTCCAGGACAGGGGGCGCGGGGCTACACCTTC,CASSLAPGQGARGYTF
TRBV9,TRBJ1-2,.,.,TGTGCCAGCAGCGTAGTGGGCAGCGGAAACTATGGCTACACCTTC,CASSVVGSGNYGYTF
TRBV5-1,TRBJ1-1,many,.,TGCGCCAGCAGCTTGGTTGGGGGGGGACCGAACACTGAAGCTTTCTTT,CASSLVGGGPNTEAFF
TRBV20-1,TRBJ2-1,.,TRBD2,TGCAGTGCTAGAGGACTCGTCTTTCGGGGGGGCGGTTACAATGAGCAGTTCTTC,CSARGLVFRGGGYNEQFF
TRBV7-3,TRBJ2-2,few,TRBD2,TGTGCCAGCAGCAAGGCGGGGGAGCGGCCGAACACCGGGGAGCTGTTTTTT,CASSKAGERPNTGELFF
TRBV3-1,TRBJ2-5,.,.,TGTGCCAGCAGCCCGGGACTTACTCAAGAGACCCAGTACTTC,CASSPGLTQETQYF
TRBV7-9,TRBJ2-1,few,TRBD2,TGTGCCAGCAGCCGACTACGACTAGCGGGGGCCCCCTCCTACAATGAGCAGTTCTTC,CASSRLRLAGAPSYNEQFF
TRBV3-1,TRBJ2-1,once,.,TGTGCCAGCACCACCGAGGGGTATGAGCAGTTCTTC,CASTTEGYEQFF
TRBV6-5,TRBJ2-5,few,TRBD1,TGTGCCAGCAGTTCCGGGACAGAGACCGTAGAGACCCAGTACTTC,CASSSGTETVETQYF
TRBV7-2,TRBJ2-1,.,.,TGTGCCAGCAGCCCGACTCGTAGCTCCTACAATGAGCAGTTCTTC,CASSPTRSSYNEQFF
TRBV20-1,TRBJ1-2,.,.,TGCAGTGCTACCTCAGGGAACTATGGCTACACCTTC,CSATSGNYGYTF
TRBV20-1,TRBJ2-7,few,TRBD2,TGCAGTGCTAGAGGACAGCGGGATTACGAGCAGTACTTC,CSARGQRDYEQYF
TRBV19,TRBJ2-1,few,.,TGTGCCAGTAGTCTCCTAAGCGTAATGTCGGGACATGAGCAGTTCTTC,CASSLLSVMSGHEQFF
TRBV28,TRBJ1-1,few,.,TGTGCCAGTTGCCCAGAATCTATAAACACTGAAGCTTTCTTT,CASCPESINTEAFF
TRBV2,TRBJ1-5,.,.,TGTGCCAGCAGTGTAGGCAGGGCAGGCAATCAGCCCCAGCATTTT,CASSVGRAGNQPQHF
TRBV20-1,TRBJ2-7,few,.,TGCAGTGCTAGAGGTCCAGAGCCAAACAGGTACGAGCAGTACTTC,CSARGPEPNRYEQYF
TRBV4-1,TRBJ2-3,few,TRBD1,TGCGCCAGCAGCCGAGGGACAGGGTCCCCAGATACGCAGTATTTT,CASSRGTGSPDTQYF
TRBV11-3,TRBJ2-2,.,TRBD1,TGTGCCAGCAGCTTGGGCAGGGGGCGAGGATCGAGGGAGCTGTTTTTT,CASSLGRGRGSRELFF
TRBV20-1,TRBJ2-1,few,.,TGCAGTGCTAGAGATTTGAGCCTCCCAAATGAGCAGTTCTTC,CSARDLSLPNEQFF
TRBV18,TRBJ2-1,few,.,TGTGCCAGCTCACTAAGAGCCCAGAGCGACAATGAGCAGTTCTTC,CASSLRAQSDNEQFF
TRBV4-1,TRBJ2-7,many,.,TGCGCCAGCAGCCAAGACACGGCCTACGAGCAGTACTTC,CASSQDTAYEQYF
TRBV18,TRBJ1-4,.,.,TGTGCCAGCTCACCGAACACACCGGCAACTAATGAAAAACTGTTTTTT,CASSPNTPATNEKLFF